The 31 T cell receptor beta chains reported below all come from one sample, sequenced in a study of healthy donors' naive CD4 and CD8 T cells. Each TCR library used about 500 ng of total RNA and a linear amplification protocol. TCRdb re-analysed the reads in MiXCR, keeping a single row per CDR3 protein. The data contain about 200,000 distinct CDR3 sequences, around 70% of them seen just once; the ten biggest clones take up roughly 2.4%. The specimen was naive CD4+ and CD8+ T cells sorted from blood, pooled from several donors. The receptors derive from a pool of human donors in good health; the sample pools cells from several healthy donors.

The chain carries TRBV29-1 and TRBJ1-2, with a tentative D call TRBD1 (5 bases). The CDR3 has 11 amino acids. Germline loops: CDR1 SQVTM, CDR2 ANQGSEA. Trimming pared 4 bases from V and 8 bases from J, leaving 11 bases between. CDR3 protein: CSVAGQNGYTF. The CDR3 nucleotides are TGCAGCGTTGCTGGACAAAACGGCTACACCTTC. Full variable domain (missing parts from reference TRBV29-1 and TRBJ1-2): SAVISQKPSRDICQRGTSLTIQCQVDSQVTMMFWYRQQPGQSLTLIATANQGSEATYESGFVIDKFPISRPNLTFSTLTVSNMSPEDSSIYLCSVAGQNGYTFGSGTRLTVV.

The J gene is TRBJ2-7, the V gene TRBV5-1; tentatively, D is TRBD1 (6 bases). The germline V and J ends were trimmed by 0 bases and 4 bases, with 14 bases remaining between them. The CDR3 runs 15 residues. Germline CDR1 SGHRS, CDR2 YFSETQ. The DNA for the CDR3 is TGCGCCAGCAGCTTGGAATCAGGGACAAGGTACGAGCAGTACTTC. Residues: CASSLESGTRYEQYF.

This chain joins TRBV19 and TRBJ1-1; D is uncertain. V lost 4 bases and J 7 bases, leaving 10 bases between the germline ends. The CDR3 is 12 amino acids. Germline V gene data show CDR1 as LNHDA and CDR2 as SQIVND (reference sequence). The CDR3 is CASSRADIEAFF. CDR3 DNA: TGTGCCAGTAGTAGGGCCGACATTGAAGCTTTCTTT.

This chain links TRBV6-5 with TRBJ2-1, with D perhaps TRBD1 (6 bases). The CDR3 is made up of 15 amino acids. V was shortened by 6 bases and J by 1 base, with 13 bases between the two germline ends. CDR1 and CDR2 (germline): MNHEY, SVGAGI. This chain's CDR3 is CASREGVGSYNEQFF. For the CDR3, the DNA is TGTGCCAGCAGAGAGGGGGTAGGTTCCTACAATGAGCAGTTCTTC.

The sample holds one count of this clonotype. J is TRBJ1-5 and V is TRBV27; tentatively, D is TRBD1 (5 bases). This CDR3 region has 16 residues. Trimming removed 6 bases from V and 7 bases from J, with 22 bases in between. Germline V gene sequence: CDR1 MNHEY, CDR2 SMNVEV (reference sequence). The CDR3 spells CASSRDGTPRWQPQHF. CDR3 nucleotide sequence: TGTGCCAGCAGCCGCGACGGGACTCCGCGGTGGCAGCCCCAGCATTTT.

The V gene is TRBV6-2 or TRBV6-3, the J gene TRBJ2-7; 7 nucleotides line up with TRBD2. This CDR3 has 12 residues. Trimming took 5 bases from V and 4 from J; bases not matched to a gene: 2. CDR1 and CDR2 (germline): MNHEY, SVGEGT. The CDR3 nucleotides read TGTGCCAGCAGTCCTAGCGGATACGAGCAGTACGTC. Its translation: CASSPSGYEQYV.

The chain recombines TRBV11-2 with TRBJ2-1; D is possibly TRBD1 (5 bases). Between the trimmed V and J ends, which lost 8 bases and 6 bases, there was a span of 17 bases. CDR1 is SGHAT and CDR2 is FQNNGV in the germline V gene. CDR3 length equals 14 residues. The chain's CDR3 is CASDGPRVPNEQFF. The CDR3 DNA reads TGTGCCAGCGATGGGCCCAGGGTACCCAATGAGCAGTTCTTC.

A few counts support this clonotype. The rearrangement links TRBV29-1 to TRBJ1-1, with D tentatively TRBD1 (5 bases). The CDR3 sequence is 13 residues long. Trimming took off 8 bases at V and 4 bases at J, with 17 bases between the two ends. In germline, CDR1 is SQVTM, CDR2 ANQGSEA. CDR3: CSPWGGGSTEAFF. CDR3 nucleotides: TGCAGCCCCTGGGGGGGAGGGAGCACTGAAGCTTTCTTT.

The DNA of the CDR3 is TGTGCCAGCAGTCCAGGGTTAGAGACCCAGTACTTC. Its translation is CASSPGLETQYF. V usage is TRBV27 and J usage is TRBJ2-5; D might be TRBD1 (5 bases). V dropped 5 bases and J dropped 4 bases, with 8 bases sitting between them. The CDR3 totals 12 residues. Germline V gene data show CDR1 as MNHEY and CDR2 as SMNVEV (reference sequence).

This clonotype was detected only a few times. The chain has TRBV29-1 and TRBJ1-1; D gene ambiguous. The CDR3 covers 12 residues. Germline CDR1 and CDR2: SQVTM and ANQGSEA. Trimming pared 7 bases from V and 5 bases from J, leaving 14 bases between. The DNA for the CDR3 is TGCAGCGCCATCCGAGGCGGAACTGAAGCTTTCTTT. It encodes CSAIRGGTEAFF.

The chain carries TRBV29-1 and TRBJ2-1, with D hard to call. The germline V gene has CDR1 SQVTM and CDR2 ANQGSEA. This CDR3 has 16 amino acids. With 1 base removed from V and 7 bases from J, the gap between germline ends came to 20 bases. CDR3 loop: CSVEAIGQVKGNEQFF. CDR3 sequence (DNA): TGCAGCGTTGAAGCGATAGGGCAGGTAAAGGGAAATGAGCAGTTCTTC.

The chain joins TRBV5-1 to TRBJ2-7; 7 bases match TRBD1. The CDR3 has 15 residues. Germline lookup yields CDR1 SGHRS and CDR2 YFSETQ. V was clipped by 3 bases and J by 3 bases; unmatched bases: 9. CDR3 sequence reads: CASSYGEGARYEQYF. The DNA for the CDR3 is TGCGCCAGCAGCTACGGAGAGGGGGCGCGCTACGAGCAGTACTTC.

The CDR3 bases are TGTGCCAGCAGTTTACGCGGGGCCCCTTTGCATGAGCAGTTCTTC. It is translated as CASSLRGAPLHEQFF. The chain links TRBV27 to TRBJ2-1, with a possible D match to TRBD2 (6 bases). CDR3 length: 15 amino acids. With 2 bases removed from V and 8 bases from J, the gap between germline ends came to 16 bases. Germline CDR1 reads MNHEY; CDR2 reads SMNVEV (reference sequence).

The rearrangement joins TRBV27 to TRBJ2-3; D is uncertain. Between the trimmed V and J ends, which lost 8 bases and 2 bases, there was a span of 14 bases. CDR1 and CDR2 from the germline V gene are MNHEY and SMNVEV (reference sequence). This CDR3 has 14 amino acids. CDR3 nucleotide sequence: TGTGCCAGCCAGGAGATTGGCCACACAGATACGCAGTATTTT. Encoded protein: CASQEIGHTDTQYF.

The chain combines TRBV19 with TRBJ1-2; possible D gene TRBD1, 6 bases. V shed 10 bases and J shed 4 bases, with 13 bases lying between them. The V gene's germline CDR1 is LNHDA and CDR2 SQIVND (reference sequence). This CDR3 is 12 amino acids long. The CDR3 region is CATQGPPYGYTF. CDR3 bases: TGTGCCACACAGGGTCCTCCCTATGGCTACACCTTC. Combining the CDR3 with reference TRBV19 and TRBJ1-2 gives the whole variable domain DGGITQSPKYLFRKEGQNVTLSCEQNLNHDAMYWYRQDPGQGLRLIYYSQIVNDFQKGDIAEGYSVSREKKESFPLTVTSAQKNPTAFYLCATQGPPYGYTFGSGTRLTVV.

This clonotype was seen a few times. The chain has TRBV19 and TRBJ1-1, with 8 nucleotides matching TRBD1. The germline V gene encodes CDR1 LNHDA and CDR2 SQIVND (reference sequence). The CDR3 has 13 amino acids. The junction had 1 base not matched to a gene; V was cut back by 3 bases and J by 4 bases. In DNA, the CDR3 is TGTGCCAGTAGTATCGGACAGGGCACTGAAGCTTTCTTT. Residues: CASSIGQGTEAFF.

The chain carries TRBV29-1 and TRBJ1-2; D is unresolved. From germline, CDR1 is SQVTM and CDR2 ANQGSEA. With 3 bases removed from V and 10 bases from J, the gap between germline ends came to 12 bases. The CDR3 length is 11 residues. CDR3 DNA: TGCAGCGTTGATTGGGGAGAGGACTACACCTTC. It specifies CSVDWGEDYTF. The complete variable domain, with remaining parts taken from reference TRBV29-1 and TRBJ1-2, reads SAVISQKPSRDICQRGTSLTIQCQVDSQVTMMFWYRQQPGQSLTLIATANQGSEATYESGFVIDKFPISRPNLTFSTLTVSNMSPEDSSIYLCSVDWGEDYTFGSGTRLTVV.

This clonotype appeared a few times. The genes are TRBV29-1 and TRBJ2-5; maybe TRBD1 (5 bases). V was clipped by 5 bases and J by 1 base, with 8 bases between them. Germline values: CDR1 SQVTM, CDR2 ANQGSEA. This CDR3 spans 12 amino acids. The CDR3 DNA is TGCAGCGTTACGACAGCCCAAGAGACCCAGTACTTC. Its translation: CSVTTAQETQYF. Complete variable domain (other parts from reference TRBV29-1 and TRBJ2-5): SAVISQKPSRDICQRGTSLTIQCQVDSQVTMMFWYRQQPGQSLTLIATANQGSEATYESGFVIDKFPISRPNLTFSTLTVSNMSPEDSSIYLCSVTTAQETQYFGPGTRLLVL.

V usage is TRBV5-6 and J usage is TRBJ2-3, with 10 bases identical to TRBD2. Losses at the gene ends were 2 bases for V and 4 bases for J; bases not matched to a gene: 7. The CDR3 is 16 amino acids. CDR1 is SGHDT, CDR2 YYEEEE, per germline. CDR3 nucleotides: TGTGCCAGCAGCTTAAGGCCTAGCGGGAGCGCAGATACGCAGTATTTT. It is translated as CASSLRPSGSADTQYF.

The chain links TRBV27 to TRBJ2-1, with 14 bases fitting TRBD2. V was clipped by 3 bases and J by 5 bases; unmatched bases: 12. Per the germline V gene, CDR1 is MNHEY and CDR2 is SMNVEV (reference sequence). This CDR3 has 19 residues. DNA of the CDR3: TGTGCCAGCAGTTTGGGACTAGCGGGAGAGGCCTCTTGGGACAATGAGCAGTTCTTC. Its translation: CASSLGLAGEASWDNEQFF.

The chain employs TRBV29-1 and TRBJ2-7; possibly TRBD1 or TRBD2 for D (5 bases each). V lost 6 bases and J 3 bases, leaving 18 bases between the germline ends. CDR3 length: 14 amino acids. Germline CDR1 SQVTM, CDR2 ANQGSEA. In DNA form, the CDR3 reads TGCAGCGTCGCCCTGACACGGGGCTTCTACGAGCAGTACTTC. Protein: CSVALTRGFYEQYF.

The chain employs TRBV6-6 and TRBJ2-1, with 11 bases matching TRBD2. V was clipped by 6 bases and J by 5 bases; unmatched bases: 6. There are 15 residues in the CDR3. Germline CDR1 and CDR2: MNHNY and SVGAGI (reference sequence). The CDR3 is CASRHLAGGHNEQFF. DNA for the CDR3: TGTGCCAGCAGACATCTAGCGGGAGGACACAATGAGCAGTTCTTC.

The chain has TRBV5-6 and TRBJ1-1; the match to TRBD1 covers 7 bases. From germline, CDR1 is SGHDT and CDR2 YYEEEE. The CDR3 length is 13 residues. V dropped 3 bases and J dropped 5; count of bases not matched to a gene: 4. The CDR3 bases are TGTGCCAGCAGCTACGCCAGGGGGACTGAAGCTTTCTTT. Encoded protein: CASSYARGTEAFF. The complete variable domain, with remaining parts taken from reference TRBV5-6 and TRBJ1-1, reads DAGVTQSPTHLIKTRGQQVTLRCSPKSGHDTVSWYQQALGQGPQFIFQYYEEEERQRGNFPDRFSGHQFPNYSSELNVNALLLGDSALYLCASSYARGTEAFFGQGTRLTVV.

The rearrangement uses TRBV29-1 and TRBJ2-7; 9 bases are a match to TRBD1. The CDR3 runs 13 residues. Germline assignment: CDR1 SQVTM and CDR2 ANQGSEA. J was trimmed by 5 bases and V by 7 bases; bases with no gene match: 9. Here the CDR3 DNA reads TGCAGCGCCAACAGGGGGCTGAGTGACGAGCAGTACTTC. This gives the protein CSANRGLSDEQYF.

For the CDR3, the DNA is TGCGCCAGCAGCTTGGGAGCGAGCGGGGGTCGCTCCTACAATGAGCAGTTCTTC. This translates into CASSLGASGGRSYNEQFF. This chain links TRBV5-1 with TRBJ2-1; TRBD2 agrees at 8 bases. The CDR3 is 18 residues long. The J segment lost 0 bases and the V segment lost 0 bases, leaving 8 bases of the junction unmatched. The germline V gene encodes CDR1 SGHRS and CDR2 YFSETQ.

The chain combines TRBV29-1 with TRBJ1-1, with TRBD1 matching 11 bases. Trimming removed 7 bases from V and 0 bases from J; junction bases left unmatched: 7. Per the germline V gene, CDR1 is SQVTM and CDR2 is ANQGSEA. This CDR3 region has 15 residues. CDR3 nucleotides: TGCAGCGCCCGGACAGGGGGCGAGGTGAACACTGAAGCTTTCTTT. Translated: CSARTGGEVNTEAFF. Filled out from reference TRBV29-1 and TRBJ1-1, the complete variable domain reads SAVISQKPSRDICQRGTSLTIQCQVDSQVTMMFWYRQQPGQSLTLIATANQGSEATYESGFVIDKFPISRPNLTFSTLTVSNMSPEDSSIYLCSARTGGEVNTEAFFGQGTRLTVV.

The chain links TRBV19 to TRBJ2-1; D not resolved. CDR3 length: 13 amino acids. Trimming removed 2 bases at V and 7 bases at J, with 9 bases between. Germline CDR1 and CDR2: LNHDA and SQIVND (reference sequence). As DNA, the CDR3 is TGTGCCAGTAGTATATCCCGGCGGAATGAGCAGTTCTTC. Its protein is CASSISRRNEQFF.

The chain recombines TRBV6-5 with TRBJ2-3; 10 positions agree with TRBD1. With V trimmed by 5 bases and J by 5 bases, 7 bases remained unmatched. The CDR3 contains 15 residues. From germline, CDR1 is MNHEY and CDR2 SVGAGI. The chain's CDR3 is CASSMTGQGEDTQYF. The CDR3 DNA reads TGTGCCAGCAGTATGACCGGACAGGGGGAAGATACGCAGTATTTT.

V is TRBV28 and J is TRBJ2-5, with 9 bases fitting TRBD2. Germline V gene data show CDR1 as MDHEN and CDR2 as SYDVKM. J lost 4 bases, V lost 6 bases, and 6 bases had no gene match. The CDR3 runs 14 residues. The CDR3 region is CASRLAGVSETQYF. Written as DNA, the CDR3 is TGTGCCAGCAGGTTAGCGGGAGTATCAGAGACCCAGTACTTC.

The chain couples TRBV29-1 to TRBJ2-1; unclear D gene. CDR3 size: 16 residues. Germline lookup yields CDR1 SQVTM and CDR2 ANQGSEA. V lost 1 base and J lost 0, with 13 bases in between. The DNA for the CDR3 is TGCAGCGTTGAAGGGGCCGGCAAAATCTCCTACAATGAGCAGTTCTTC. Encoded protein: CSVEGAGKISYNEQFF.

This clonotype appeared once. The CDR3 protein is CASSLGWGLTYEQYF. CDR3 sequence (DNA): TGTGCCAGCAGCTTGGGTTGGGGCCTAACCTACGAGCAGTACTTC. V usage is TRBV5-5 and J usage is TRBJ2-7; D is perhaps TRBD1 (5 bases). V was shortened by 0 bases and J by 2 bases, with 12 bases between the two germline ends. The CDR3 contains 15 residues. Looked up from germline, CDR1 is SGHKS and CDR2 is YYEKEE (reference sequence).